This T cell receptor (beta chain) was obtained from a study of T cell responses to AZD1222 COVID-19 vaccine. Profiling relied on immunoSEQ multiplex PCR, and the TCRdb table lists in-frame clones only, not all of them. The table lists about 180,000 clones, roughly 88% of them singletons, with approximately 0.5% in the top ten. This CDR3 comprises 15 residues. Germline values: CDR1 MNHEY, CDR2 SVGAGI. The germline V and J ends were trimmed by 8 bases and 4 bases, with 20 bases remaining between them. This clonotype was obtained from an adult in good health. The starting material was peripheral blood, obtained on day 0 of AZD1222 vaccination. The chain uses TRBV6-5 and TRBJ1-1; possibly TRBD1 for D (6 bases). The CDR3 DNA follows: TGTGCCAGCCGAGGGGCGCCAGGGGTAGGCACTGAAGCTTTCTTT. Translated, it gives CASRGAPGVGTEAFF.